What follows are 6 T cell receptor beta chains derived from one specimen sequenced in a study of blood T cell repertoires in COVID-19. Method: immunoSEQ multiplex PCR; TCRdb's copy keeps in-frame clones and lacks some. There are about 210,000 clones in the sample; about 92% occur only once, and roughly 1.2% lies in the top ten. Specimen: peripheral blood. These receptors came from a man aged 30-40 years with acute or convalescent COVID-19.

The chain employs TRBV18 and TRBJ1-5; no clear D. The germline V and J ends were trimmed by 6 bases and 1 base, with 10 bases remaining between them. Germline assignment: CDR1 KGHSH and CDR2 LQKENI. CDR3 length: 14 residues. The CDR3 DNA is TGTGCCAGCTCCCCGGAGTGGAGCAATCAGCCCCAGCATTTT. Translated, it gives CASSPEWSNQPQHF.

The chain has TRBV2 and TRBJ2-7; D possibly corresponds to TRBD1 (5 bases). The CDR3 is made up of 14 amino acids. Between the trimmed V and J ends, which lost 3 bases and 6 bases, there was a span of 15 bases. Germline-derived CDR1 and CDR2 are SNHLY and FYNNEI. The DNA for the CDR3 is TGTGCCAGCAGTGATTGGGGCAGGGTCCGCGAGCAGTACTTC. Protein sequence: CASSDWGRVREQYF.

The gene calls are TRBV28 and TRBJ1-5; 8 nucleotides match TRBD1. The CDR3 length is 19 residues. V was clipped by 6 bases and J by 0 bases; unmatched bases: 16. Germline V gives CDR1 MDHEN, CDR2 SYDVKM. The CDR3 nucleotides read TGTGCCAGCAGGCCGGACTACGAACAGGGGGGTTATAGCAATCAGCCCCAGCATTTT. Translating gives CASRPDYEQGGYSNQPQHF.

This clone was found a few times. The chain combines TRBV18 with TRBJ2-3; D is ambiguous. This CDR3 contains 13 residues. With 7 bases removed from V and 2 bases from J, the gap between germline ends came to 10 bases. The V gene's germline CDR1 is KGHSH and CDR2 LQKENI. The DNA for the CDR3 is TGTGCCAGCTACACGACAACCACAGATACGCAGTATTTT. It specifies CASYTTTTDTQYF.

For the CDR3, the DNA is TGTGCCAGCAGCCACCCTAGCGGGGGGGCAAAAGATACGCAGTATTTT. This sequence encodes CASSHPSGGAKDTQYF. J is TRBJ2-3 and V is TRBV4-2; 12 bases align to TRBD2. This CDR3 region has 16 residues. Germline CDR1 LGHNA, CDR2 YNFKEQ. J gave up 5 bases and V 3 bases, and 6 bases lay outside the gene matches.

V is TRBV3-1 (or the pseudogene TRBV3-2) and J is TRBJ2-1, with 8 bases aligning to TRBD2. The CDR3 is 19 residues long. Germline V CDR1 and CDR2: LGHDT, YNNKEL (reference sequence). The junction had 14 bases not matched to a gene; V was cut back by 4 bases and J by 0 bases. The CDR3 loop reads CASSPPRGGVTGSYNEQFF. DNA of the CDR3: TGTGCCAGCAGCCCTCCTCGGGGGGGGGTAACTGGCTCCTACAATGAGCAGTTCTTC.